The following is a T cell receptor (beta chain) sequence with its context. The antigen is not known. The treatment: some 19 received Ad26.COV2.S at low or high dose, single or two shots; about five received placebo; per-sample allocation not given. Sampling took place 63 days after the first vaccine or placebo injection. Clones were sequenced by immunoSEQ multiplex PCR, and TCRdb holds only the in-frame ones, with some missing. The table includes 320,000 or so clones, about nine tenths detected once. The data originate from a study of Ad26.COV2.S vaccination and SARS-CoV-2 variants. Study context: It was the COV1001 Ad26.COV2.S trial arm that included the donor. Ad26.COV2.S shots went into the muscle once or twice, 56 days apart. Study-wide findings and caveats: The study found higher spike-specific TCR breadth in vaccine than placebo recipients.

The sequence derives from a person between 18 and 65 years old who received the Ad26.COV2.S COVID-19 vaccine or a placebo. Sequencing used peripheral blood, obtained in a trial of Ad26.COV2.S vaccine versus placebo.

The CDR3 sequence: CASSPPSDGFYGYTF. CDR3 coding DNA: TGTGCCAGCTCACCACCTTCAGACGGATTCTATGGCTACACCTTC. The rearrangement joins TRBV18 to TRBJ1-2; D is ambiguous. V shed 0 bases and J shed 4 bases, with 12 bases lying between them. CDR3 length: 15 residues. Germline CDR1 is KGHSH and CDR2 is LQKENI.